Detailed here is one T cell receptor (beta chain). Antigen specificity is unknown. This sample is drawn from a study of coeliac disease. The overall study: The study queried TRBV7-2 bias without high-resolution HLA data. Study results and limitations: Active celiac intraepithelial and lamina propria samples had lower TRB and TRG clonality than control samples. Largely private TRB repertoires meant most sequences were sample-unique.

Method: immunoSEQ multiplex PCR; TCRdb's copy keeps in-frame clones and lacks some. The table shows 5,700 or so clones, with 50% to 70% occurring only once. J was trimmed by 5 bases and V by 4 bases; bases with no gene match: 16. The CDR3 length is 18 residues. Per germline, CDR1 SGDLS and CDR2 YYNGEE. This receptor was obtained from a woman aged 25 to 39 with active celiac disease. The chain uses TRBV9 and TRBJ2-1, with TRBD2 identical over 9 bases. Sequenced: intraepithelial lymphocytes from the gut. DNA for the CDR3: TGTGCCAGCAGCCACCGGGGGGTTGCGGGGGGGCCGGACAATGAGCAGTTCTTC. Translated: CASSHRGVAGGPDNEQFF.